Presented here are 32 T cell receptor beta chains from one specimen sequenced in a study of blood T cell repertoires in COVID-19. Assay: immunoSEQ multiplex PCR; the TCRdb copy retains only in-frame clones and omits some. The data hold roughly 120,000 clones, with 86% observed a single time. The sample taken for sequencing was peripheral blood. The source of these receptors is a man between 40 and 49 years old with acute or convalescent COVID-19.

The J gene is TRBJ1-5, the V gene TRBV20-1; D is unresolved. The CDR3 length is 16 residues. Trimming left V 3 bases short and J 1 base short, with 16 bases between. Per germline, CDR1 DFQATT and CDR2 SNEGSKA (reference sequence). The DNA for the CDR3 is TGCAGTGCTAGTAGAGGTGGGTTCGGGAGCAATCAGCCCCAGCATTTT. Its translation is CSASRGGFGSNQPQHF.

The chain uses TRBV6-1 and TRBJ2-7, with 7 bases identical to TRBD1. CDR1 and CDR2 from the germline V gene are MNHNS and SASEGT. The V gene end was trimmed by 3 bases and the J gene end by 1 base; junction bases not matched to a gene: 6. CDR3 length: 15 amino acids. The CDR3 coding sequence is TGTGCCAGCAGTGAGCCGGCAGGGGGTTCCTACGAGCAGTACTTC. It yields the protein CASSEPAGGSYEQYF.

This clone is a singleton in its sample. The CDR3 region is CAISRGDQETQYF. DNA of the CDR3: TGTGCCATCAGTAGGGGTGACCAAGAGACCCAGTACTTC. The rearrangement joins TRBV10-3 to TRBJ2-5, with TRBD1 as a possible D gene (5 bases). CDR1 and CDR2 (germline): ENHRY, SYGVKD. The CDR3 contains 13 residues. The germline V and J ends were trimmed by 5 bases and 0 bases, with 7 bases remaining between them.

The table lists this clone with a count of one. V and J are TRBV14 and TRBJ2-3; no clear D gene. Germline V lookup: CDR1 SGHDN, CDR2 FVKESK. The V end was cut by 0 bases, the J end by 7 bases, with 8 bases between. The CDR3 covers 13 residues. The CDR3 nucleotides are TGTGCCAGCAGCCAAGATGGCGGCTATACGCAGTATTTT. This encodes CASSQDGGYTQYF.

V is TRBV5-4 and J is TRBJ1-4; 7 bases line up with TRBD1. The J segment lost 0 bases and the V segment lost 0 bases, leaving 11 bases of the junction unmatched. The length of the CDR3 is 19 residues. Per germline, CDR1 SGHNT and CDR2 YYREEE (reference sequence). The DNA for the CDR3 is TGTGCCAGCAGCTTGGAAGTAGGGGACAGAGATGCAACTAATGAAAAACTGTTTTTT. Its protein is CASSLEVGDRDATNEKLFF.

The chain has TRBV27 and TRBJ1-1, with 8 bases aligning to TRBD1. After removal of 5 bases from V and 1 base from J, the junction contained 6 bases not matched to a gene. This CDR3 spans 15 amino acids. Germline loops: CDR1 MNHEY, CDR2 SMNVEV (reference sequence). The CDR3, as DNA: TGTGCCAGCAGTCCCGGACAGGGCGAGAACACTGAAGCTTTCTTT. Encoded protein: CASSPGQGENTEAFF.

By share of the sample, this clone is large (0.1 to 1%). This chain joins TRBV9 and TRBJ1-2; D gene uncertain. The germline gives CDR1 SGDLS, CDR2 YYNGEE. The CDR3 has 16 residues. Trimming stripped 0 bases from V and 4 bases from J, with 16 bases between. CDR3 in DNA: TGTGCCAGCAGCGTAGACGGGGAGAGAGCTCCCTATGGCTACACCTTC. This gives the protein CASSVDGERAPYGYTF.

The chain employs TRBV4-2 and TRBJ2-1; possibly TRBD2 for D (6 bases). The CDR3 is 15 amino acids. Trimming took 0 bases from V and 6 from J, leaving 12 bases between them. The germline V gene encodes CDR1 LGHNA and CDR2 YNFKEQ. The CDR3 sequence: CASSQEGGATNEQFF. The CDR3 coding sequence is TGTGCCAGCAGCCAAGAGGGCGGGGCGACCAATGAGCAGTTCTTC.

The V and J genes are TRBV7-2 and TRBJ1-4, with 8 bases matching TRBD1. CDR3 length: 15 amino acids. V shed 3 bases, J shed 4 bases, and the junction held 4 bases outside the gene matches. The germline gives CDR1 SGHTA, CDR2 FQGNSA. DNA for the CDR3: TGTGCCAGCAGCTTTCAGACAGGGGTTAATGAAAAACTGTTTTTT. This encodes CASSFQTGVNEKLFF.

This chain connects TRBV14 to TRBJ2-1, with TRBD2 identical over 14 bases. This CDR3 has 16 residues. Germline CDR1 reads SGHDN; CDR2 reads FVKESK. The V gene end was trimmed by 6 bases and the J gene end by 1 base; junction bases not matched to a gene: 2. The CDR3, as DNA: TGTGCCAGCAGTCGACTAGCGGGGGGGTCCTACAATGAGCAGTTCTTC. Its translation: CASSRLAGGSYNEQFF.

The chain joins TRBV27 to TRBJ2-7; TRBD2 matches 10 bases. The germline gives CDR1 MNHEY, CDR2 SMNVEV (reference sequence). Losses at the gene ends were 1 base for V and 4 bases for J; bases not matched to a gene: 10. This CDR3 has 17 residues. CDR3 sequence: CASSLLTSASGSYEQYF. CDR3 coding DNA: TGTGCCAGCAGTTTATTAACGTCGGCTAGCGGGAGTTACGAGCAGTACTTC.

This clone has just a few counts. The genes are TRBV7-9 and TRBJ2-1, with 10 bases identical to TRBD2. Trimming at V came to 4 bases and at J to 5 bases, leaving 11 bases not matched to a gene. The length of the CDR3 is 17 residues. Germline CDR1 and CDR2: SEHNR and FQNEAQ (reference sequence). For the CDR3, the DNA is TGTGCCAGCAGCTCTCCCCTTAGCGGGAGGCCCAACAATGAGCAGTTCTTC. Its protein product is CASSSPLSGRPNNEQFF.

This clone was found once. The gene calls are TRBV7-2 and TRBJ1-2, with D perhaps TRBD1 (5 bases). V lost 0 bases to trimming and J lost 6 bases, with 17 bases between them. Germline CDR1 and CDR2: SGHTA and FQGNSA. This CDR3 is built from 16 residues. The CDR3 region has the DNA TGTGCCAGCAGCTTAGCGGGGAGGGGAGCACGAGATGGCTACACCTTC. It yields the protein CASSLAGRGARDGYTF.

This chain uses TRBV6-5 with TRBJ1-6; D call uncertain. The CDR3 runs 13 residues. The germline V gene has CDR1 MNHEY and CDR2 SVGAGI. V was pared by 2 bases and J by 5 bases, with 4 bases between. The CDR3 DNA reads TGTGCCAGCAGTTACGTTAATAATTCACCCCTCCACTTT. This gives the protein CASSYVNNSPLHF.

This chain uses TRBV5-4 with TRBJ2-7, with D possibly TRBD2 on 5 matching bases. Trimming shortened V by 4 bases and J by 3 bases, and 20 bases separated the two germline ends. Germline V gene lookup returns CDR1 SGHNT and CDR2 YYREEE (reference sequence). The CDR3 is 16 residues long. CDR3 amino acids: CASSQFREADNYEQYF. CDR3 nucleotides: TGTGCCAGCAGCCAGTTTCGGGAAGCGGATAACTACGAGCAGTACTTC.

This clone showed up just once. This rearrangement joins TRBV7-2 to TRBJ1-2; TRBD1 is a possible D gene (6 bases). The V gene lost 2 bases and the J gene lost 3 bases, with 19 bases spanning the gap. The CDR3 covers 17 residues. CDR1 and CDR2 from the germline V gene are SGHTA and FQGNSA. CDR3 loop: CASSLNVVGGRDYGYTF. In DNA form, the CDR3 reads TGTGCCAGCAGCTTAAATGTGGTCGGGGGGCGCGACTATGGCTACACCTTC.

The CDR3 reads CASSLNPGLDGYTF. The CDR3, as DNA: TGTGCCAGCAGCTTAAACCCAGGGTTGGATGGCTACACCTTC. The gene calls are TRBV7-2 and TRBJ1-2, with D perhaps matching TRBD1 (5 bases). The germline gives CDR1 SGHTA, CDR2 FQGNSA. This CDR3 has 14 residues. Deletions cut 2 bases from V and 6 bases from J, with 13 bases between.

The chain is built from TRBV7-2 and TRBJ2-3; TRBD2 aligns across 16 bases. The J segment lost 5 bases and the V segment lost 2 bases, leaving 7 bases of the junction unmatched. Germline CDR1 SGHTA, CDR2 FQGNSA. The CDR3 extends over 18 amino acids. The CDR3 spells CASSLTGTSGGVVDTQYF. CDR3 nucleotide sequence: TGTGCCAGCAGCTTAACTGGGACTAGCGGGGGGGTAGTAGATACGCAGTATTTT.

This clone has just a few counts. The CDR3: CAWRPTAGNIQYF. The CDR3 DNA reads as TGTGCCTGGAGGCCGACGGCGGGGAACATTCAGTACTTC. V and J are TRBV30 and TRBJ2-4; D is possibly TRBD2 (6 bases). CDR1 GTSNPN and CDR2 SVGIG come from the germline V gene (reference sequence). V lost 3 bases, J lost 7 bases, and 13 bases lay in between. This CDR3 has 13 amino acids. Variable domain in full (rest from reference TRBV30 and TRBJ2-4): SQTIHQWPATLVQPVGSPLSLECTVEGTSNPNLYWYRQAAGRGLQLLFYSVGIGQISSEVPQNLSASRPQDRQFILSSKKLLLSDSGFYLCAWRPTAGNIQYFGAGTRLSVL.

The gene calls are TRBV2 and TRBJ1-1; perhaps TRBD1 as D (6 bases). CDR3 size: 15 residues. CDR1 is SNHLY, CDR2 FYNNEI, per germline. V shed 4 bases and J shed 6 bases, with 18 bases lying between them. The CDR3 loop is CASSVSQGVQAEAFF. DNA of the CDR3: TGTGCCAGCAGTGTATCACAGGGAGTTCAAGCTGAAGCTTTCTTT.

This clone showed up just a few times. This chain links TRBV4-1 with TRBJ1-6, with D possibly TRBD1 on 6 matching bases. CDR1 is MGHRA and CDR2 is YSYEKL in the germline V gene. V shed 0 bases and J shed 1 base, with 19 bases lying between them. The CDR3 is 20 residues long. The CDR3 region has the DNA TGCGCCAGCAGCCAAGAAAGGTTTCAGGGGTCAGATTCCTATAATTCACCCCTCCACTTT. Residues: CASSQERFQGSDSYNSPLHF.

This clone was seen a few times. The chain couples TRBV5-1 to TRBJ2-7, with D perhaps TRBD2 (6 bases). The CDR3 length is 14 residues. V lost 5 bases to trimming and J lost 3 bases, with 15 bases between them. Germline lookup yields CDR1 SGHRS and CDR2 YFSETQ. CDR3 region: CASSSGTDYYEQYF. In DNA, the CDR3 is TGCGCCAGCAGTTCCGGGACGGACTACTACGAGCAGTACTTC. Full variable domain (remainder filled in from reference TRBV5-1 and TRBJ2-7): KAGVTQTPRYLIKTRGQQVTLSCSPISGHRSVSWYQQTPGQGLQFLFEYFSETQRNKGNFPGRFSGRQFSNSRSEMNVSTLELGDSALYLCASSSGTDYYEQYFGPGTRLTVT.

This clone was seen only once. In DNA form, the CDR3 reads TGTGCCACCAGCAGAGACCTACCCGGGACAGTCGAGCAGTACTTC. It translates to CATSRDLPGTVEQYF. The chain employs TRBV15 and TRBJ2-7; 7 bases line up with TRBD1. The CDR3 is 15 amino acids. V shed 0 bases and J 6 bases; nucleotides not matched to a gene: 8. CDR1 and CDR2 from the germline V gene are LNHNV and YYDKDF (reference sequence).

This chain links TRBV9 with TRBJ2-2; a possible D gene is TRBD2 (5 bases). The CDR3 length is 14 residues. V was pared by 0 bases and J by 6 bases, with 9 bases between. From germline, CDR1 is SGDLS and CDR2 YYNGEE. CDR3 region: CASSVGGFAGELFF. In DNA form, the CDR3 reads TGTGCCAGCAGCGTAGGAGGGTTCGCCGGGGAGCTGTTTTTT.

The chain has TRBV7-3 and TRBJ1-2, with D unresolved. The CDR3 runs to 14 residues. Germline assignment: CDR1 SGHTA and CDR2 FQGTGA. The germline V and J ends were trimmed by 1 base and 1 base, with 7 bases remaining between them. This CDR3 is CASSLNPSNYGYTF. The CDR3 nucleotides are TGTGCCAGCAGCTTAAATCCCAGTAACTATGGCTACACCTTC. Looking up the rest from reference TRBV7-3 and TRBJ1-2 gives the full variable domain: GAGVSQTPSNKVTEKGKYVELRCDPISGHTALYWYRQSLGQGPEFLIYFQGTGAADDSGLPNDRFFAVRPEGSVSTLKIQRTERGDSAVYLCASSLNPSNYGYTFGSGTRLTVV.

This chain connects TRBV19 to TRBJ1-1; D might be TRBD1 (5 bases). The CDR3 is 14 residues long. Per the germline V gene, CDR1 is LNHDA and CDR2 is SQIVND (reference sequence). V lost 3 bases and J lost 1, with 9 bases in between. The CDR3 here is CASSIRGKNTEAFF. The CDR3 DNA sequence: TGTGCCAGTAGTATCCGGGGGAAGAACACTGAAGCTTTCTTT.

J is TRBJ2-5 and V is TRBV5-5; 8 bases are shared with TRBD1. CDR1 SGHKS and CDR2 YYEKEE come from the germline V gene (reference sequence). The CDR3 length is 15 residues. V shed 2 bases, J shed 4 bases, and the junction held 7 bases outside the gene matches. The DNA for the CDR3 is TGTGCCAGCAGCTTACAGATGCAGGGGGCAGAGACCCAGTACTTC. This encodes CASSLQMQGAETQYF.

The chain recombines TRBV9 with TRBJ2-2, with 10 bases that match TRBD1. The CDR3 runs 17 residues. Germline CDR1 SGDLS, CDR2 YYNGEE. With V trimmed by 4 bases and J by 3 bases, 9 bases remained unmatched. The CDR3 coding sequence is TGTGCCAGCAGCACAGACCGGGACAGGGGTTACACCGGGGAGCTGTTTTTT. Its protein product is CASSTDRDRGYTGELFF. Based on the CDR3 plus reference TRBV9 and TRBJ2-2, the full variable domain is DSGVTQTPKHLITATGQRVTLRCSPRSGDLSVYWYQQSLDQGLQFLIQYYNGEERAKGNILERFSAQQFPDLHSELNLSSLELGDSALYFCASSTDRDRGYTGELFFGEGSRLTVL.

The chain recombines TRBV30 with TRBJ2-3; possibly TRBD1 for D (6 bases). The germline V gene encodes CDR1 GTSNPN and CDR2 SVGIG (reference sequence). Trimming stripped 2 bases from V and 5 bases from J, with 14 bases between. CDR3 length: 14 amino acids. The CDR3 region has the DNA TGTGCCTGGAGTTTTAGAGGGGGTTTAGATACGCAGTATTTT. Protein: CAWSFRGGLDTQYF.

The J gene is TRBJ1-2, the V gene TRBV6-2 or TRBV6-3; a weak D match, TRBD1 (5 bases). Germline V gene sequence: CDR1 MNHEY, CDR2 SVGEGT. The CDR3 sequence is 14 residues long. The V and J ends lost 0 bases and 7 bases respectively, with 12 bases between them. CDR3: CASSYSQGTGGYTF. The CDR3 DNA is TGTGCCAGCAGTTACTCCCAGGGAACTGGTGGCTACACCTTC.

The J gene is TRBJ1-4, the V gene TRBV12-3 or TRBV12-4; D not certain. The ends were cut back, 7 bases at V and 7 bases at J, with 13 bases in the middle. The CDR3 is 13 amino acids. The CDR3 sequence is CASTMRAGEKLFF. The CDR3 bases are TGTGCCAGCACCATGAGGGCGGGTGAAAAACTGTTTTTT.

V and J are TRBV5-4 and TRBJ2-7; possibly TRBD1 for D (5 bases). CDR1 SGHNT and CDR2 YYREEE come from the germline V gene (reference sequence). V was pared by 0 bases and J by 2 bases, with 12 bases between. There are 15 residues in the CDR3. The CDR3 DNA follows: TGTGCCAGCAGCTTGGCGGCAGGGCCCACCTACGAGCAGTACTTC. Protein product: CASSLAAGPTYEQYF.